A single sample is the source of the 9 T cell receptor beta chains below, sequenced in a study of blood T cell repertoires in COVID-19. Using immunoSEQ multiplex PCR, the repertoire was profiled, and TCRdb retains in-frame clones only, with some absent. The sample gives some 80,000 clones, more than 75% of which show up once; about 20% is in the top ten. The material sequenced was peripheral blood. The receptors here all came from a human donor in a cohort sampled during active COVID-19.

In DNA form, the CDR3 reads TGCGCCAGCAGAACTAGCGGGAGGCTGGATACGCAGTATTTT. Protein sequence: CASRTSGRLDTQYF. The chain carries TRBV5-1 and TRBJ2-3, with 12 bases that match TRBD2. The germline V gene has CDR1 SGHRS and CDR2 YFSETQ. With 5 bases clipped from V and 6 bases from J, the junction kept 4 bases outside the gene matches. CDR3 length: 14 amino acids.

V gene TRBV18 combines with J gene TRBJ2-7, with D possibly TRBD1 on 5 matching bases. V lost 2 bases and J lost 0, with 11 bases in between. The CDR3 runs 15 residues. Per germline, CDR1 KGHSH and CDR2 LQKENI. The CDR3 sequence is CASSPTRVDSYEQYF. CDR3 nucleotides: TGTGCCAGCTCACCAACCAGGGTGGACTCCTACGAGCAGTACTTC.

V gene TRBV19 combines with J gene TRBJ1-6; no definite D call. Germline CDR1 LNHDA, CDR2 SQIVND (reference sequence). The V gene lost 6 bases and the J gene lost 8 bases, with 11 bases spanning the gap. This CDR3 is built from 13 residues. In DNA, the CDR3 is TGTGCCAGTAGGAGGGAGGCGGATTCACCCCTCCACTTT. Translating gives CASRREADSPLHF.

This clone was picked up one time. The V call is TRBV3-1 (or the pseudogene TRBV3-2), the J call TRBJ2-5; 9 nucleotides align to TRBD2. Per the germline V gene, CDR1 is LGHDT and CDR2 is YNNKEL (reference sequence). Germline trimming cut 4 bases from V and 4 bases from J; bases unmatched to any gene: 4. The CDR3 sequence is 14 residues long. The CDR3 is CASSLSGSAETQYF. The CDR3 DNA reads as TGTGCCAGCAGCCTTAGCGGGAGCGCAGAGACCCAGTACTTC.

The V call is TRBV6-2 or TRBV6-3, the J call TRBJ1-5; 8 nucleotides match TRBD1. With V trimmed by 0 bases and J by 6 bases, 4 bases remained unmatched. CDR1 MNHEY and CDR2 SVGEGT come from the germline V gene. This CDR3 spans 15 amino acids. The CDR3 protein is CASSYSGQVGQPQHF. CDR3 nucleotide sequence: TGTGCCAGCAGTTACTCGGGACAGGTCGGTCAGCCCCAGCATTTT.

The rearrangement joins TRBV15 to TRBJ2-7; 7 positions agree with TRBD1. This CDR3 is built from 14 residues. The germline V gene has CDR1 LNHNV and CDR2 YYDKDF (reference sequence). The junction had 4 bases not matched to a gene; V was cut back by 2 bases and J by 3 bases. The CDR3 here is CATSRYRQGYEQYF. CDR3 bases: TGTGCCACCAGCAGATACCGACAGGGCTACGAGCAGTACTTC.

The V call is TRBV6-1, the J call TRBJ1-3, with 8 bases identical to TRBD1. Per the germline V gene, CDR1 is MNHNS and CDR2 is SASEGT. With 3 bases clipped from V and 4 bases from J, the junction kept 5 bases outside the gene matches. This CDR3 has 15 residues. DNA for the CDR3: TGTGCCAGCAGTGAGGAGACAGGGGTCGGAAACACCATATATTTT. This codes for CASSEETGVGNTIYF.

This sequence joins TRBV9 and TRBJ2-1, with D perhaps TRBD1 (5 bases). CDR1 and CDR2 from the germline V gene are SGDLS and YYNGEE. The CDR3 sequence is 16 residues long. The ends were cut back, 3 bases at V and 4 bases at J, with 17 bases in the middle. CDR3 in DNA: TGTGCCAGCAGCGCATCCCCAGCGAACAGGTACAATGAGCAGTTCTTC. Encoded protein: CASSASPANRYNEQFF.

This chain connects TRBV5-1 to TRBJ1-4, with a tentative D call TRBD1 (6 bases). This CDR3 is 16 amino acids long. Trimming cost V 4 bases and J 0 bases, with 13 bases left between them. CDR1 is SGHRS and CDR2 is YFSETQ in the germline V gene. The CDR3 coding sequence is TGCGCCAGCAGCCCCTCCGGGACAACAACTAATGAAAAACTGTTTTTT. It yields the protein CASSPSGTTTNEKLFF. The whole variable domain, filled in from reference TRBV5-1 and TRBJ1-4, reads KAGVTQTPRYLIKTRGQQVTLSCSPISGHRSVSWYQQTPGQGLQFLFEYFSETQRNKGNFPGRFSGRQFSNSRSEMNVSTLELGDSALYLCASSPSGTTTNEKLFFGSGTQLSVL.